The text below deals with one TCR beta chain. Its antigen is not known. The method was immunoSEQ multiplex PCR; TCRdb's version includes in-frame clones alone and lacks a portion of them. The sample lists about 50,000 clones; around 83% were seen once. The sample originates from a study of OX40 agonist ivuxolimab in advanced cancers. Across the whole study: A partial response was reached by three patients: one with hepatocellular carcinoma and two with cutaneous melanoma. Overall study results and limits: Mean expanded clone counts were higher in CD8+ than CD4+ T cells. By week 6 at 0.1 to 3.0 mg/kg, blood CD4+ and CD8+ T cells had expanded clonally. Among the lowest peripheral clonal expansion occurred in 0.1-3.0 mg/kg partial responders.

This clonotype was obtained from an adult with an advanced solid tumor such as melanoma, head and neck, liver or kidney cancer. The input for sequencing was CD4+ or CD8+ T cells sorted from blood, taken in a trial of the OX40 agonist ivuxolimab.

This CDR3 reads CASSFTYTDTQYF. The CDR3 DNA is TGTGCCAGCAGTTTTACTTACACAGATACGCAGTATTTT. This chain uses TRBV27 with TRBJ2-3; unclear D gene. Germline V gene data show CDR1 as MNHEY and CDR2 as SMNVEV (reference sequence). The CDR3 length is 13 residues. V lost 3 bases and J lost 2, with 6 bases in between.